These T cell receptor beta chains were read from a single sample in a study of radiotherapy plus CTLA-4 blockade in lung cancer. TCRdb's table, derived via immunoSEQ multiplex PCR, lists solely in-frame clones and lacks some. The sample yields some 77,000 clones, 86% seen once. Here the sequenced sample was peripheral blood, taken from a patient treated with radiotherapy plus ipilimumab. The receptors derive from a human donor with non-small cell lung cancer who had a partial response to radiotherapy plus ipilimumab. CDR3s include the opening cysteine and the closing phenylalanine or tryptophan. Each record gives: V gene, D gene, clone size, J gene, CDR3 DNA, CDR3 protein. D genes are given only for firm matches. Expanded clones are given a class, and other clones once, few, many or no size at all.

TRBV6-1,-,-,TRBJ1-1,TGTGCCAGCAGTGAACCTTCTCTCACTGAAGCTTTCTTT,CASSEPSLTEAFF
TRBV9,TRBD2,-,TRBJ2-5,TGTGCCAGCAGCCCGCCGGGACTAGCGTTCGAGACCCAGTACTTC,CASSPPGLAFETQYF
TRBV28,-,-,TRBJ1-2,TGTGCCAGCAGCATTCATGGTAGGAGGTACGGCTACACCTTC,CASSIHGRRYGYTF
TRBV7-6,-,-,TRBJ2-7,TGTGCCAGCAGCTTAGCCTCGGACATCTCCTACGAGCAGTACTTC,CASSLASDISYEQYF
TRBV9,TRBD2,-,TRBJ2-1,TGTGCCAGCAGCGTAGAACGACTAGCGGGTAACAGACCTTACAATGAGCAGTTCTTC,CASSVERLAGNRPYNEQFF
TRBV11-2,TRBD1,-,TRBJ2-7,TGTGCCAGCAGCCGGTTTGGACAGGGAAGTTACGAGCAGTACTTC,CASSRFGQGSYEQYF
TRBV6-5,-,-,TRBJ2-2,TGTGCCAGCAGTTACTCGCGGGAGAACACCGGGGAGCTGTTTTTT,CASSYSRENTGELFF
TRBV18,TRBD1,-,TRBJ2-4,TGTGCCAGCTCCCACAGGGGAGAGGTCAAAAACATTCAGTACTTC,CASSHRGEVKNIQYF
TRBV9,-,-,TRBJ2-3,TGTGCCAGCAGCGTAGGGACTATCACAGATACGCAGTATTTT,CASSVGTITDTQYF
TRBV20-1,-,-,TRBJ2-7,TGCAGTGCTAGTGATGAGGAGCAGTACTTC,CSASDEEQYF
TRBV10-3,-,few,TRBJ1-4,TGTGCCTCCCAAGCGGGGTTACAAGAAAAACTGTTTTTT,CASQAGLQEKLFF
TRBV7-7,-,-,TRBJ2-2,TGTGCTAGCAGCCCCGGGGGCACCGGGGAGCTGTTTTTT,CASSPGGTGELFF
TRBV29-1,TRBD2,-,TRBJ2-2,TGCAGCGTGACTAGCGGGAGCACCGGGGAGCTGTTTTTT,CSVTSGSTGELFF
TRBV28,-,-,TRBJ1-5,TGTGCCAGCAGTCAAGGACTCCTTCGGGCCCAGCATTTT,CASSQGLLRAQHF
TRBV28,-,few,TRBJ1-2,TGTGCCAGCAGTTCCCACCCCCTCCTGGCAGACTATGGCTACACCTTC,CASSSHPLLADYGYTF
TRBV7-8,-,-,TRBJ2-1,TGTGCCAGCAGCTTTAACTACAATGAGCAGTTCTTC,CASSFNYNEQFF
TRBV5-6,-,few,TRBJ1-4,TGTGCCAGCAGAGGACAGATTAATGAAAAACTGTTTTTT,CASRGQINEKLFF
TRBV28,TRBD1,once,TRBJ1-2,TGTGCCAGCAGACCGGGACAGAGTAACTATGGCTACACCTTC,CASRPGQSNYGYTF
TRBV10-2,-,-,TRBJ2-6,TGCGCCAGCACGTCGTCCTCTGGGGCCAACGTCCTGACTTTC,CASTSSSGANVLTF
TRBV5-4,TRBD1,once,TRBJ2-1,TGTGCCAGCAGCGAGACAGGGGCCGATGAGCAGTTCTTC,CASSETGADEQFF
TRBV7-8,TRBD2,-,TRBJ2-3,TGTGCCAGCAGCCCCCGGGACTACCACAATACGCAGTATTTT,CASSPRDYHNTQYF
TRBV7-7,TRBD1,-,TRBJ2-2,TGTGCTAGCAGCCGCCTACCGGACAGGGGATTAAAGGACACCGGGGAGCTGTTTTTT,CASSRLPDRGLKDTGELFF
TRBV6-5,-,-,TRBJ2-3,TGTGCCAGCAGCCTAAGCGGAGCCCCCACAGATACGCAGTATTTT,CASSLSGAPTDTQYF
TRBV7-2,TRBD2,once,TRBJ2-5,TGTGCCAGCAGGACTAGCGGGAGTTTTCAAGAGACCCAGTACTTC,CASRTSGSFQETQYF
TRBV21-1,-,few,TRBJ2-7,TGTGCCAGCAGCGCATGGACAGGCGGCTTCTACGAGCAGTACTTC,CASSAWTGGFYEQYF
TRBV25-1,TRBD1,-,TRBJ2-2,TGTGCCAGCAGCCCAAGGACAGGGAACACCGGGGAGCTGTTTTTT,CASSPRTGNTGELFF
TRBV13,TRBD2,-,TRBJ2-7,TGTGCCAGCAAGAACAGCGGGAGGGCCAACGAGCAGTACTTC,CASKNSGRANEQYF
TRBV27,-,-,TRBJ1-4,TGTGCCAGCAGTGATCATACAGGGTTATCAACTAATGAAAAACTGTTTTTT,CASSDHTGLSTNEKLFF
TRBV5-1,TRBD1,-,TRBJ2-5,TGCGCCAGCAGCATAAAAACAGGGGGCGCAGGGGAGACCCAGTACTTC,CASSIKTGGAGETQYF
TRBV14,-,-,TRBJ2-3,TGTGCCAGCAGCCAGGACCGGGATCTCTTTTTGTATACGCAGTATTTT,CASSQDRDLFLYTQYF
TRBV28,-,-,TRBJ1-1,TGTGCCAGCAGTTTATATCGGGGGTCCTGGGGCCTGAACACTGAAGCTTTCTTT,CASSLYRGSWGLNTEAFF
TRBV4-1,-,once,TRBJ2-7,TGCGCCAGCAGCCAAGACTACAGCTACGAGCAGTACTTC,CASSQDYSYEQYF
TRBV5-1,TRBD1,-,TRBJ2-7,TGCGCCAGCAGCACTTCAGGGGGAAACGAGCAGTACTTC,CASSTSGGNEQYF
TRBV14,-,-,TRBJ1-1,TGTGCCAGCAGCCTCGGGAGGGGGACTGAAGCTTTCTTT,CASSLGRGTEAFF
TRBV28,TRBD1,-,TRBJ2-5,TGTGCCAGCTCCCAGGGGGACCAAGAGACCCAGTACTTC,CASSQGDQETQYF
TRBV11-2,-,-,TRBJ2-7,TGTGCCAGCAGCTTACTCTACGAGCAGTACTTC,CASSLLYEQYF
TRBV7-9,TRBD2,few,TRBJ2-1,TGTGCCAGCAGCTCGCGGGGACGGACTAGCGTCCACAATGAGCAGTTCTTC,CASSSRGRTSVHNEQFF
TRBV9,TRBD2,-,TRBJ2-1,TGTGCCAGCAGCGTCAGCGGGAGGGCCGAGGGTGGTGAGCAGTTCTTC,CASSVSGRAEGGEQFF
TRBV5-1,TRBD1,-,TRBJ1-1,TGCGCCAGCAGGGTGGGTCAGGGGGCGTTTGAAGCTTTCTTT,CASRVGQGAFEAFF
TRBV28,-,-,TRBJ1-1,TGTGCCAGCAGTGCACAGATCCAGTTCGAAGCTTTCTTT,CASSAQIQFEAFF
TRBV5-1,TRBD2,-,TRBJ2-5,TGCGCCAGCAGTCGGCTAGCGGAAGAGACCCAGTACTTC,CASSRLAEETQYF
TRBV7-2,-,-,TRBJ1-2,TGTGCCAGCAGCTTTCAGGGAGGTAATGGCTACACCTTC,CASSFQGGNGYTF
TRBV27,-,-,TRBJ2-2,TGTGCCAGCAGTTTATCGGCCCCCAAGTTTGAGGTCACGAACACCGGGGAGCTGTTTTTT,CASSLSAPKFEVTNTGELFF
TRBV6-1,-,-,TRBJ2-5,TGTGCCAGCAATACGATTGGGGGGAAGGAGACCCAGTACTTC,CASNTIGGKETQYF
TRBV7-9,-,few,TRBJ2-2,TGTGCCAGCAGCTTACAGGGGTACACCGGGGAGCTGTTTTTT,CASSLQGYTGELFF
TRBV19,TRBD2,-,TRBJ2-2,TGTGCCAGTAGTTTGACTAGCGGGAGATCCGGGGAGCTGTTTTTT,CASSLTSGRSGELFF
TRBV5-1,-,-,TRBJ1-2,TGCGCCAGCAGCGCCCCACAACGGGGTAGCTATGGCTACACCTTC,CASSAPQRGSYGYTF
TRBV7-2,TRBD2,-,TRBJ2-1,TGTGCCAGCAGCTTATCAGCGGGATATGAGCAGTTCTTC,CASSLSAGYEQFF
TRBV5-1,TRBD2,-,TRBJ2-2,TGCGCCAGCGGAAAGACTAGCGCCAAGGGCACCGGGGAGCTGTTTTTT,CASGKTSAKGTGELFF
TRBV7-2,-,-,TRBJ1-1,TGTGCCAGCAGCCCGCGGATTGAAGCTTTCTTT,CASSPRIEAFF
TRBV6-1,-,once,TRBJ1-5,TGTGCCAGCAGACAAGGGGGTGTCAGCAATCAGCCCCAGCATTTT,CASRQGGVSNQPQHF